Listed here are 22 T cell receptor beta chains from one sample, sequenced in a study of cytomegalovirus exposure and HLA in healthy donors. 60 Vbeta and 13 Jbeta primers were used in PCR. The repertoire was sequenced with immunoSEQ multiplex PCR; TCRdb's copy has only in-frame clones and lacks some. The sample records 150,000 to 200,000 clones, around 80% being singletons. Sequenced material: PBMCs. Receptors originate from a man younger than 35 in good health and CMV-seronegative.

CDR3 coding DNA: TGTGCCAGCTCACCACTGGCCCAGGGGCATAATTCACCCCTCCACTTT. Protein sequence: CASSPLAQGHNSPLHF. V is TRBV18 and J is TRBJ1-6, with a tentative D call TRBD1 (6 bases). Trimming pared 1 base from V and 5 bases from J, leaving 12 bases between. The CDR3 totals 16 residues. Germline V lookup: CDR1 KGHSH, CDR2 LQKENI.

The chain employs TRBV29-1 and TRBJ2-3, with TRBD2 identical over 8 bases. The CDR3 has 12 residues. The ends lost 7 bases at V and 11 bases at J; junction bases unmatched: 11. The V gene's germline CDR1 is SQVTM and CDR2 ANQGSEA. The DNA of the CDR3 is TGCAGCGCTAAGATCGCGGGGGGACGGCAGTATTTT. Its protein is CSAKIAGGRQYF.

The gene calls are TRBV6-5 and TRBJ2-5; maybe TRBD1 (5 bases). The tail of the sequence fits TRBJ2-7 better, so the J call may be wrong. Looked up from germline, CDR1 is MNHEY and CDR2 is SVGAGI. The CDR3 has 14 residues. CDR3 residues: CASRPRQRPYEQYF. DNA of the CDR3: TGTGCCAGCAGACCCAGACAGAGACCCTACGAGCAGTACTTC.

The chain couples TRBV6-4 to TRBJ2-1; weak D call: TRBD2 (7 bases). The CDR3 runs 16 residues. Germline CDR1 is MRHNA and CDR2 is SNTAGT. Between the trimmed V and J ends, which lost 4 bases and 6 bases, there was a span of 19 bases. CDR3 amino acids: CASSAQGGGRSNEQFF. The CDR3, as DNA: TGTGCCAGCAGTGCCCAAGGGGGGGGGCGGAGCAATGAGCAGTTCTTC.

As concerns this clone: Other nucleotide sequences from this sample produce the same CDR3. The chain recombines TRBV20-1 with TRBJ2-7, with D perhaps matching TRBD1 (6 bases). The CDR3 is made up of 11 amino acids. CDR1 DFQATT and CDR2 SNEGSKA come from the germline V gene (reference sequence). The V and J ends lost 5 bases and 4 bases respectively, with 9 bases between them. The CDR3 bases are TGCAGTGCTCGACAGGAATACGAGCAGTACTTC. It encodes CSARQEYEQYF.

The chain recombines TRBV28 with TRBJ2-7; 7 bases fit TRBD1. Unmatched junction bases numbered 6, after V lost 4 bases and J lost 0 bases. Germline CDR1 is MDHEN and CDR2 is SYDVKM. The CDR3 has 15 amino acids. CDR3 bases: TGTGCCAGCAGTTCCGGGACAGTTCTCTCCTACGAGCAGTACTTC. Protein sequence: CASSSGTVLSYEQYF. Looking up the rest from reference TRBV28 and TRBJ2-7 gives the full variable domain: DVKVTQSSRYLVKRTGEKVFLECVQDMDHENMFWYRQDPGLGLRLIYFSYDVKMKEKGDIPEGYSVSREKKERFSLILESASTNQTSMYLCASSSGTVLSYEQYFGPGTRLTVT.

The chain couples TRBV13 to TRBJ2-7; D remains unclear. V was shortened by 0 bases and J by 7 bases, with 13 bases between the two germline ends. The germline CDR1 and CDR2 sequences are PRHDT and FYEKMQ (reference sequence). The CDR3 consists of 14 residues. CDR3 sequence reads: CASSLGVQVVEQYF. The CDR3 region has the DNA TGTGCCAGCAGCTTAGGGGTTCAGGTGGTAGAGCAGTACTTC.

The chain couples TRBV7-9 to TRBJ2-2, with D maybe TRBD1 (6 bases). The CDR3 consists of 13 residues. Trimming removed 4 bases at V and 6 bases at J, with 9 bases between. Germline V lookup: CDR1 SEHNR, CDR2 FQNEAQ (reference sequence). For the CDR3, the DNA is TGTGCCAGCAGCTACAGGGAACCCGGGGAGCTGTTTTTT. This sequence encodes CASSYREPGELFF.

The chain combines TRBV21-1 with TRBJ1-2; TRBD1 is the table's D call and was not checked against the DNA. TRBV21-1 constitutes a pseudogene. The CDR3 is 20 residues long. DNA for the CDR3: TGTGCCAGCAGCAAAGAAGGTATCCGGGACAGGGGCAAAAAGGGATATGGCTACACCTTC. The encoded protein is CASSKEGIRDRGKKGYGYTF.

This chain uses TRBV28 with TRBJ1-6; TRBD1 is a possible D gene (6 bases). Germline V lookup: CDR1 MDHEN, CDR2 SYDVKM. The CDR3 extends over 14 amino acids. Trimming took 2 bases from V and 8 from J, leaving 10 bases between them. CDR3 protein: CASSLGDRYSPLHF. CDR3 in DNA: TGTGCCAGCAGTTTAGGAGACAGGTATTCACCCCTCCACTTT.

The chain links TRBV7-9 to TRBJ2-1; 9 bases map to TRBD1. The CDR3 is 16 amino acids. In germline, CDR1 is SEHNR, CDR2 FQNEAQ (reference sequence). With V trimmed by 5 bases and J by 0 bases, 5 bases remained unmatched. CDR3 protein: CASSPRDRDSYNEQFF. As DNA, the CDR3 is TGTGCCAGCAGCCCGAGGGACAGGGACTCCTACAATGAGCAGTTCTTC. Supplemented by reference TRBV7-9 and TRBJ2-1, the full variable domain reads DTGVSQNPRHKITKRGQNVTFRCDPISEHNRLYWYRQTLGQGPEFLTYFQNEAQLEKSRLLSDRFSAERPKGSFSTLEIQRTEQGDSAMYLCASSPRDRDSYNEQFFGPGTRLTVL.

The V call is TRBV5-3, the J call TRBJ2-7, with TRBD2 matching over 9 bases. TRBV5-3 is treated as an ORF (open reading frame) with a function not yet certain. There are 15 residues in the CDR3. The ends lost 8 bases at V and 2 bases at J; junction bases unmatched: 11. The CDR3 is CARDPGLAFPYEQYF. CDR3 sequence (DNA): TGTGCCAGGGATCCGGGACTAGCTTTCCCCTACGAGCAGTACTTC.

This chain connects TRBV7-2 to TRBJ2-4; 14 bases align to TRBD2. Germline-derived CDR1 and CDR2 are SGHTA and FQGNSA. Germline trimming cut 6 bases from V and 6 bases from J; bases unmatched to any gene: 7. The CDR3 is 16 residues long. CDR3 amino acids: CASRHPGLAGVNIQYF. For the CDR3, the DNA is TGTGCCAGCAGACATCCGGGACTAGCGGGAGTAAACATTCAGTACTTC. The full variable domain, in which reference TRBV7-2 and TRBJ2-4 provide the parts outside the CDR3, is GAGVSQSPSNKVTEKGKDVELRCDPISGHTALYWYRQSLGQGLEFLIYFQGNSAPDKSGLPSDRFSAERTGGSVSTLTIQRTQQEDSAVYLCASRHPGLAGVNIQYFGAGTRLSVL.

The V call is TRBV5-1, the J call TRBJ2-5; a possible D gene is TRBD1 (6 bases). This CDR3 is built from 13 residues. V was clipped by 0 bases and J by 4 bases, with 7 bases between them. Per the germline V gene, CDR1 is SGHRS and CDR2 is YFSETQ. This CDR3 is CASSLDRVETQYF. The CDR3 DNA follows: TGCGCCAGCAGCTTGGACAGGGTAGAGACCCAGTACTTC.

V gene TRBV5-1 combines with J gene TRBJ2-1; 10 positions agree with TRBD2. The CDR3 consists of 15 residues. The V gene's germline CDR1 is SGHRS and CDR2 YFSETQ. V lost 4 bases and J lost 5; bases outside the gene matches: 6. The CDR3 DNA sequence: TGCGCCAGCAGCCCCCTAGCGGGGGTTAACAATGAGCAGTTCTTC. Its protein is CASSPLAGVNNEQFF.

As DNA, the CDR3 is TGTGCCAGCAGCACCGGACAGGGGCGGTTTTATGGCTACACCTTC. It is translated as CASSTGQGRFYGYTF. This rearrangement joins TRBV9 to TRBJ1-2, with 9 bases identical to TRBD1. Germline loops: CDR1 SGDLS, CDR2 YYNGEE. The trim removed 4 bases at V and 5 bases at J, leaving 9 bases unmatched. The CDR3 has 15 residues.

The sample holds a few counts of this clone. CDR3 DNA: TGTGCCAGCAGTTTTGGGACAAGAAACACTGAAGCTTTCTTT. Encoded protein: CASSFGTRNTEAFF. J is TRBJ1-1 and V is TRBV6-1; D perhaps matches TRBD1 (6 bases). Germline-derived CDR1 and CDR2 are MNHNS and SASEGT. The CDR3 is 14 residues long. Trimming pared 5 bases from V and 2 bases from J, leaving 12 bases between.

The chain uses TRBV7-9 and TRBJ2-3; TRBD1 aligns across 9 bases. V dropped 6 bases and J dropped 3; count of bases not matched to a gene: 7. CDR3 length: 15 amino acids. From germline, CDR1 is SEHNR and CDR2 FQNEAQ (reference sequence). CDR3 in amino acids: CASRLGTGLTDTQYF. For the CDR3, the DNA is TGTGCCAGCAGACTAGGGACAGGGTTAACAGATACGCAGTATTTT.

The CDR3 DNA follows: TGCAGCGTGGCTGGGACTAGCGGGAGGGCCTACACCGGGGAGCTGTTTTTT. The encoded protein is CSVAGTSGRAYTGELFF. This sequence joins TRBV29-1 and TRBJ2-2, with TRBD2 matching over 16 bases. This CDR3 has 17 residues. The germline gives CDR1 SQVTM, CDR2 ANQGSEA. Trimming cost V 6 bases and J 3 bases; bases outside gene matches: 7.

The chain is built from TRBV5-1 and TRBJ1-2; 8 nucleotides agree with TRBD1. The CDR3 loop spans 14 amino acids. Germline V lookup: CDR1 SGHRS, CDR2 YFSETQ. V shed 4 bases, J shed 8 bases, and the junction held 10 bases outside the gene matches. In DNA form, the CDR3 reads TGCGCCAGCAGCAAAAACGGACAGGGAGGAGGCTACACCTTC. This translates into CASSKNGQGGGYTF.

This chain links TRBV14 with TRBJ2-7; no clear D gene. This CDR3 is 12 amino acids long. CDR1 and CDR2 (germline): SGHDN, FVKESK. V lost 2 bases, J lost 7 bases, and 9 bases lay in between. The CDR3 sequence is CASSQIPREQYF. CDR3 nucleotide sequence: TGTGCCAGCAGCCAAATCCCTCGTGAGCAGTACTTC.

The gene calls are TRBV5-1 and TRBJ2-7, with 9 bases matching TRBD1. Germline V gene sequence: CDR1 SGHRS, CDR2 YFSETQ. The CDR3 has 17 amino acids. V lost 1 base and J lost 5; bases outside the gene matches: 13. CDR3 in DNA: TGCGCCAGCAGCTTGAGTCTAGTCACAGGGGGCCTGGACGAGCAGTACTTC. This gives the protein CASSLSLVTGGLDEQYF.